The clone carrying this TCR beta chain was counted ten times or more. What it binds is unknown. It was with 60 Vbeta and 13 Jbeta primers that the PCR ran. Here immunoSEQ multiplex PCR was the method, and the copy in TCRdb shows in-frame clones only, minus some. The table includes tens of thousands of clones, about 82% detected once. The entry originates in a study of cytomegalovirus exposure and HLA in healthy donors. Findings and limits, study-wide: The study listed approximately 170 cytomegalovirus-associated TCR beta chains. In a later analysis, at a false discovery rate of 0.05, approximately 15,000 TCR beta sequences matched HLA alleles.

CDR1 is MRHNA and CDR2 is SNTAGT in the germline V gene. The CDR3 contains 15 residues. Between the trimmed V and J ends, which lost 2 bases and 1 base, there was a span of 8 bases. The specimen sequenced was PBMCs. The TCR comes from a man aged 25-45 years in good health and CMV-seronegative. This chain connects TRBV6-4 to TRBJ2-2; perhaps TRBD1 as D (6 bases). The CDR3 nucleotides are TGTGCCAGCAGTGACCCGGGACAGAACACCGGGGAGCTGTTTTTT. It yields the protein CASSDPGQNTGELFF.